The 16 T cell receptor beta chains below all came from one sample that was sequenced in a study of CD8 T cells in Susac syndrome. RNA in amounts of about 0.5 to 1 ug was reverse transcribed with random hexamers. TCRdb used MiXCR to reprocess the immunoSEQ multiplex PCR reads, holding one entry per CDR3 protein. The top ten clones hold about 0.07% of a sample with a few hundred thousand distinct CDR3 sequences, about 90% of them seen once. Input material: CD4+ T cells from PBMCs. These receptors were collected from a human donor with multiple sclerosis.

The chain carries TRBV12-3 or TRBV12-4 and TRBJ2-1; D might be TRBD1 (5 bases). The CDR3 is 14 amino acids. V shed 7 bases and J shed 0 bases, with 10 bases lying between them. The CDR3 region has the DNA TGTGCCAGCATGACAGTCCTCTCCTACAATGAGCAGTTCTTC. Translated, it gives CASMTVLSYNEQFF.

The genes are TRBV20-1 and TRBJ2-5; 8 bases are a match to TRBD1. Germline-derived CDR1 and CDR2 are DFQATT and SNEGSKA (reference sequence). The CDR3 covers 12 residues. V gave up 3 bases and J gave up 7 bases; unmatched junction bases: 4. The CDR3: CSARTGDGTQYF. CDR3 DNA: TGCAGTGCTAGGACAGGGGACGGGACCCAGTACTTC.

The V call is TRBV7-9, the J call TRBJ2-7; no firm D call. Trimming pared 7 bases from V and 3 bases from J, leaving 10 bases between. The CDR3 consists of 12 residues. Germline V gene lookup returns CDR1 SEHNR and CDR2 FQNEAQ (reference sequence). CDR3 sequence reads: CASTPLGYEQYF. The DNA of the CDR3 is TGTGCCAGCACCCCCCTCGGCTACGAGCAGTACTTC.

The rearrangement joins TRBV11-2 to TRBJ2-7; 12 nucleotides match TRBD2. Germline V lookup: CDR1 SGHAT, CDR2 FQNNGV. There are 15 residues in the CDR3. The V gene end was trimmed by 1 base and the J gene end by 3 bases; junction bases not matched to a gene: 1. The CDR3 loop is CASSLGTSGIYEQYF. DNA for the CDR3: TGTGCCAGCAGCTTAGGGACTAGCGGGATCTACGAGCAGTACTTC.

The chain combines TRBV5-1 with TRBJ1-2; 7 bases are shared with TRBD1. The J segment lost 5 bases and the V segment lost 0 bases, leaving 4 bases of the junction unmatched. Germline lookup yields CDR1 SGHRS and CDR2 YFSETQ. The CDR3 has 14 residues. The CDR3, as DNA: TGCGCCAGCAGCTTGGACAGGGGAGGGTATGGCTACACCTTC. This translates into CASSLDRGGYGYTF.

The chain is built from TRBV20-1 and TRBJ1-1; D not certain. Germline CDR1 DFQATT, CDR2 SNEGSKA (reference sequence). V lost 2 bases and J 1 base, leaving 14 bases between the germline ends. The CDR3 covers 15 residues. CDR3 sequence: CSARSIVAGNTEAFF. DNA of the CDR3: TGCAGTGCTAGAAGTATAGTCGCGGGGAACACTGAAGCTTTCTTT.

The J gene is TRBJ2-3, the V gene TRBV6-5; 9 nucleotides agree with TRBD2. Trimming removed 2 bases from V and 5 bases from J; junction bases left unmatched: 11. The CDR3 totals 17 residues. The germline gives CDR1 MNHEY, CDR2 SVGAGI. The CDR3, as DNA: TGTGCCAGCAGTTACGTGGCGGGGGGGCAGCCGGGAGATACGCAGTATTTT. As protein: CASSYVAGGQPGDTQYF.

This chain connects TRBV30 to TRBJ1-5; D remains unclear. CDR1 and CDR2 from the germline V gene are GTSNPN and SVGIG (reference sequence). The CDR3 is 14 residues long. Trimming took 2 bases from V and 0 from J, leaving 8 bases between them. This chain's CDR3 is CAWSRPYSNQPQHF. CDR3 DNA: TGTGCCTGGAGTCGCCCCTATAGCAATCAGCCCCAGCATTTT.

The chain joins TRBV5-6 to TRBJ1-5, with D unresolved. With 4 bases removed from V and 0 bases from J, the gap between germline ends came to 11 bases. CDR1 and CDR2 (germline): SGHDT, YYEEEE. The CDR3 is made up of 15 amino acids. This CDR3 reads CASSPGPYSNQPQHF. The CDR3 coding sequence is TGTGCCAGCAGCCCGGGTCCTTATAGCAATCAGCCCCAGCATTTT. Drawing the rest from reference TRBV5-6 and TRBJ1-5, the complete variable domain is DAGVTQSPTHLIKTRGQQVTLRCSPKSGHDTVSWYQQALGQGPQFIFQYYEEEERQRGNFPDRFSGHQFPNYSSELNVNALLLGDSALYLCASSPGPYSNQPQHFGDGTRLSIL.

The V call is TRBV7-2, the J call TRBJ2-7, with 8 bases lining up with TRBD2. Germline CDR1 reads SGHTA; CDR2 reads FQGNSA. There are 15 residues in the CDR3. Germline trimming cut 4 bases from V and 3 bases from J; bases unmatched to any gene: 8. CDR3 sequence reads: CASSSSRRGDYEQYF. CDR3 DNA: TGTGCCAGCAGCTCCTCCCGGCGGGGGGACTACGAGCAGTACTTC.

V gene TRBV20-1 combines with J gene TRBJ1-4; D call uncertain. The CDR3 length is 19 residues. Germline-derived CDR1 and CDR2 are DFQATT and SNEGSKA (reference sequence). Deletions cut 3 bases from V and 8 bases from J, with 31 bases between. CDR3 bases: TGCAGTGCTAGTTTCTCCCCCAATCTAGGACCCACCACTAGCGAAAAACTGTTTTTT. It yields the protein CSASFSPNLGPTTSEKLFF.

V is TRBV12-3 or TRBV12-4 and J is TRBJ2-5, with TRBD2 matching over 7 bases. V lost 3 bases, J lost 2 bases, and 3 bases stayed unmatched. The CDR3 totals 14 residues. The CDR3 loop reads CASSLGLHQETQYF. As DNA, the CDR3 is TGTGCCAGCAGTTTGGGACTACATCAAGAGACCCAGTACTTC.

V and J are TRBV4-3 and TRBJ2-6, with D perhaps given as TRBD1 or TRBD2 (5 bases each). The CDR3 covers 20 residues. Deletions cut 2 bases from V and 1 base from J, with 21 bases between. In germline, CDR1 is LGHNA, CDR2 YSLEER. In nucleotides, the CDR3 is TGCGCCAGCAGCCAACGAACGCCCGGGACGCACCGATCTGGGGCCAACGTCCTGACTTTC. Translating gives CASSQRTPGTHRSGANVLTF.

The chain joins TRBV5-1 to TRBJ2-2; D is possibly TRBD1 (5 bases). Trimming left V 0 bases short and J 5 bases short, with 17 bases between. Germline V gene lookup returns CDR1 SGHRS and CDR2 YFSETQ. The CDR3 is 17 residues long. The CDR3 DNA follows: TGCGCCAGCAGCTTGGTGGTTGCAGGGATCACAACCGGGGAGCTGTTTTTT. Amino acids: CASSLVVAGITTGELFF.

V gene TRBV30 combines with J gene TRBJ2-7; a weak D match, TRBD2 (7 bases). The CDR3 has 14 residues. From germline, CDR1 is GTSNPN and CDR2 SVGIG (reference sequence). Trimming took 5 bases from V and 1 from J, leaving 15 bases between them. CDR3 sequence: CAWGGGALSYEQYF. The CDR3 DNA reads as TGTGCCTGGGGAGGGGGGGCACTTTCCTACGAGCAGTACTTC.

The chain recombines TRBV2 with TRBJ1-1; D perhaps matches TRBD1 (6 bases). CDR3 length: 12 residues. The germline gives CDR1 SNHLY, CDR2 FYNNEI. Trimming removed 5 bases at V and 11 bases at J, with 15 bases between. CDR3 nucleotides: TGTGCCAGCAGTTGGGACATAGGACAGGCTTTCTTT. It yields the protein CASSWDIGQAFF. The full variable domain, rest sourced from reference TRBV2 and TRBJ1-1, is EPEVTQTPSHQVTQMGQEVILRCVPISNHLYFYWYRQILGQKVEFLVSFYNNEISEKSEIFDDQFSVERPDGSNFTLKIRSTKLEDSAMYFCASSWDIGQAFFGQGTRLTVV.